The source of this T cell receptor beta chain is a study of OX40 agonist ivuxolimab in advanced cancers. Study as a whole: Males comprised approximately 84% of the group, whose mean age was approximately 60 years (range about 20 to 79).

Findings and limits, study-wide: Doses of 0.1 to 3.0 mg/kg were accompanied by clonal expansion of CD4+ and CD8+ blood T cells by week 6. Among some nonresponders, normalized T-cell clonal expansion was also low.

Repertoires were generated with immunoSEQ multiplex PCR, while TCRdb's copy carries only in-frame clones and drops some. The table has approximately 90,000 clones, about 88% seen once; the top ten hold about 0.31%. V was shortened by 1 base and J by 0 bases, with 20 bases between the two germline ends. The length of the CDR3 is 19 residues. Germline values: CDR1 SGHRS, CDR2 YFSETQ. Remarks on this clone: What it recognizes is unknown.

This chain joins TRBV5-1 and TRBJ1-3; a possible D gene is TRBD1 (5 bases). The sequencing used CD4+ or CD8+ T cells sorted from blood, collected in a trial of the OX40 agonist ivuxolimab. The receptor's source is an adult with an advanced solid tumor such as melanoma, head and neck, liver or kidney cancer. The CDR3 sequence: CASSLSGERGGRSGNTIYF. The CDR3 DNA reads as TGCGCCAGCAGCTTGTCGGGGGAGCGAGGAGGACGCTCTGGAAACACCATATATTTT.